The rows below give T cell receptor beta chains drawn from one sample of a study of immune evolution from preneoplasia to lung adenocarcinoma. Assay: immunoSEQ multiplex PCR; the TCRdb copy retains only in-frame clones and omits some. The sample lists about 3,400 clones, 75% seen once, with approximately 13% in the top ten. Sample: FFPE lung adenocarcinoma in situ tissue. Receptors originate from a person aged 60 to 80 with lung adenocarcinoma. CDR3s include the opening cysteine and the closing phenylalanine or tryptophan. A D gene is named only where the DNA matches it firmly. Some rows have no size entry. The others give once, few or many, or a class for an expanded clone.

>-|TRBV5-1|TRBJ1-4|-
TGCGCCAGCAGCTTTAGGGGGGATAATGAAAAACTGTTTTTT
CASSFRGDNEKLFF
>-|TRBV11-3|TRBJ2-5|-
TGTGCCAGCAGCTTCCCCTCGGGGGAGACAGAGACCCAGTACTTC
CASSFPSGETETQYF
>-|TRBV6-5|TRBJ1-1|TRBD1
TGTGCCAGCAGTTTTCGGACGACAGGGGGCGTAGAAGCTTTCTTT
CASSFRTTGGVEAFF
>-|TRBV29-1|TRBJ1-2|TRBD1
TGCAGCGTTGAAGAATGGTTGAAGAGCGGACAGGGATGGGGCTACACCTTC
CSVEEWLKSGQGWGYTF
>-|TRBV5-1|TRBJ1-3|TRBD1
TGCGCCAGCGGACAGGAGAGCTCTGGAAACACCATATATTTT
CASGQESSGNTIYF
>-|TRBV6-1|TRBJ1-1|-
TGTGCCAGCAGTGTTGGGTTGGGTCTCTCCACTGAAGCTTTCTTT
CASSVGLGLSTEAFF
>-|TRBV11-1|TRBJ2-3|TRBD2
TGTGCCAGCAGCTTACCTAGCGGGATAACAGATACGCAGTATTTT
CASSLPSGITDTQYF
>-|TRBV7-8|TRBJ2-7|TRBD1
TGTGCCAGCAGCTTAGGGGGACAGGGAACTTACGAGCAGTACTTC
CASSLGGQGTYEQYF
>-|TRBV30|TRBJ1-3|-
TGTGCCTGGAGTGTAACTACATTCTCTGGAAACACCATATATTTT
CAWSVTTFSGNTIYF
>-|TRBV7-2|TRBJ2-5|-
TGTGCCAGCAGCCCCGCCGGGGCCGTAGAGACCCAGTACTTC
CASSPAGAVETQYF
>-|TRBV5-4|TRBJ2-4|TRBD1
TGTGCCAGCAGCGACAGGGATCTTGTCAAAAACATTCAGTACTTC
CASSDRDLVKNIQYF
>few|TRBV7-5|TRBJ2-5|-
TGTGCCAGAAGCTCCTCCCGGGTAGCCGAAGAGACCCAGTACTTC
CARSSSRVAEETQYF
>-|TRBV11-2|TRBJ2-3|TRBD1
TGTGCCAGCAGCAAGGGACAGGGGAGGACAGATACGCAGTATTTT
CASSKGQGRTDTQYF
>-|TRBV9|TRBJ1-2|-
TGTGCCAGCAGCGTAGTTATAGGGACGGACTATGGCTACACCTTC
CASSVVIGTDYGYTF
>-|TRBV6-6|TRBJ1-4|-
TGTGCCAGCAGCGCCGATACAACTAATGAAAAACTGTTTTTT
CASSADTTNEKLFF
>-|TRBV25-1|TRBJ2-3|TRBD1
TGTGCCAGCAGTGACCCGCCAGGGGGCGAGGGAACAGATACGCAGTATTTT
CASSDPPGGEGTDTQYF